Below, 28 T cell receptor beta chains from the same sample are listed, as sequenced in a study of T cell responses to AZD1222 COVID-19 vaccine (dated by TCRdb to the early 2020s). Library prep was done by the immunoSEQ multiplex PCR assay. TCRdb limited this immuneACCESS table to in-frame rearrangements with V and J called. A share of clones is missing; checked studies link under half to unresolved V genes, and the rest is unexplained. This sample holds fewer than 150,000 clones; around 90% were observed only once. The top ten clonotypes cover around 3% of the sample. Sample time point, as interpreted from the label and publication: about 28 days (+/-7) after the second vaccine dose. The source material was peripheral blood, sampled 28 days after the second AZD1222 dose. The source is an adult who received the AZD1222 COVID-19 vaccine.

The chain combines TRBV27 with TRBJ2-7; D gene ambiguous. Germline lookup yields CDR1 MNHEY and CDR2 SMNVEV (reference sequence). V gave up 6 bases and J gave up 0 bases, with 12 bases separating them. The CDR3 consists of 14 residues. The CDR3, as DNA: TGTGCCAGCAGGGTAAAGGGTGTCTCCTACGAGCAGTACTTC. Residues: CASRVKGVSYEQYF.

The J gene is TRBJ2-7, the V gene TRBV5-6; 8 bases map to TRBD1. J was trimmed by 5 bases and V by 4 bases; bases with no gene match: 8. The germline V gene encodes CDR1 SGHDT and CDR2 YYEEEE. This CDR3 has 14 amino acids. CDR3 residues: CASSQGAGWDEQYF. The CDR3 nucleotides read TGTGCCAGCAGCCAGGGGGCGGGCTGGGACGAGCAGTACTTC. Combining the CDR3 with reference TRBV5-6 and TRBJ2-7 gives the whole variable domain DAGVTQSPTHLIKTRGQQVTLRCSPKSGHDTVSWYQQALGQGPQFIFQYYEEEERQRGNFPDRFSGHQFPNYSSELNVNALLLGDSALYLCASSQGAGWDEQYFGPGTRLTVT.

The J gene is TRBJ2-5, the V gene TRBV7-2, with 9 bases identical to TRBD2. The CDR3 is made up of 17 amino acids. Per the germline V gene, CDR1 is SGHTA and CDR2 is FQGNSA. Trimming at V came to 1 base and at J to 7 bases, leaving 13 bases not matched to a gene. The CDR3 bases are TGTGCCAGCAGCTTAGTCCGCGGGGGGGCCGGGTTAGGGACCCAGTACTTC. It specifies CASSLVRGGAGLGTQYF.

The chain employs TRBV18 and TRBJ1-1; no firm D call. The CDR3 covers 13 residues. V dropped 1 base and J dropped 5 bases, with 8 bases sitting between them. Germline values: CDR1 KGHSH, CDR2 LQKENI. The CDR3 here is CASSPRVETEAFF. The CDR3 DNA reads TGTGCCAGCTCACCACGAGTAGAGACTGAAGCTTTCTTT.

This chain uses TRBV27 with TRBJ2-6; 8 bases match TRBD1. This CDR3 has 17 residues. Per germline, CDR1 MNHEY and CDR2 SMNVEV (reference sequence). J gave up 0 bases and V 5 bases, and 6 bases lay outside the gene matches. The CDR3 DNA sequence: TGTGCCAGCAGTCCCGGGACAGGCCGCTCTGGGGCCAACGTCCTGACTTTC. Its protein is CASSPGTGRSGANVLTF.

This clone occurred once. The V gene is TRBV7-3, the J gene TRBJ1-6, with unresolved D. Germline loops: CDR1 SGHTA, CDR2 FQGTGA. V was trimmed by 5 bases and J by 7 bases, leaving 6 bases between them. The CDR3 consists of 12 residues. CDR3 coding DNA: TGTGCCAGCAGCGCAGGAAATTCACCCCTCCACTTT. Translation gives CASSAGNSPLHF.

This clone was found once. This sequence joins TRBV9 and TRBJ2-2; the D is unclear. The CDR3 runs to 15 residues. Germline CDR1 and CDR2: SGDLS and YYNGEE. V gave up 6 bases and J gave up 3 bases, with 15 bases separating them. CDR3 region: CASTPRDGYTGELFF. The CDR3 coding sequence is TGTGCCAGCACCCCCAGAGACGGGTACACCGGGGAGCTGTTTTTT.

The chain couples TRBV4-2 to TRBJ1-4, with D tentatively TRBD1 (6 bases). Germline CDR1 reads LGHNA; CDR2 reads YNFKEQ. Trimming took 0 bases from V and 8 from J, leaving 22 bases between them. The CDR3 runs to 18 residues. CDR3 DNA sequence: TGTGCCAGCAGCCAAGAACGTAGAAACAGGGAAGAGGCAGAAAAACTGTTTTTT. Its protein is CASSQERRNREEAEKLFF.

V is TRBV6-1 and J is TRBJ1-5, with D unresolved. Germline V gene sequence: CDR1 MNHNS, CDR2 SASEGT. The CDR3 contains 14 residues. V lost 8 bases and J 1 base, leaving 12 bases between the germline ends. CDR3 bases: TGTGCCAGCTCACGGGCCGGAAGCAATCAGCCCCAGCATTTT. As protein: CASSRAGSNQPQHF.

The CDR3 is CASSLPGWGSYEQYF. As DNA, the CDR3 is TGTGCCAGCTCACTGCCAGGGTGGGGCTCCTACGAGCAGTACTTC. V gene TRBV18 combines with J gene TRBJ2-7, with TRBD1 as a possible D gene (5 bases). Trimming stripped 4 bases from V and 0 bases from J, with 13 bases between. In germline, CDR1 is KGHSH, CDR2 LQKENI. The CDR3 length is 15 residues.

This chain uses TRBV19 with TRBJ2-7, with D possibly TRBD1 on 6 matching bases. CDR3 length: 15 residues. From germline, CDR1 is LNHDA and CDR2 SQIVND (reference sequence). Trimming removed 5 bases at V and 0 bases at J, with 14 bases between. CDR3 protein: CASSSPADSSYEQYF. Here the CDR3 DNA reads TGTGCCAGTAGTTCCCCGGCGGACAGCTCCTACGAGCAGTACTTC.

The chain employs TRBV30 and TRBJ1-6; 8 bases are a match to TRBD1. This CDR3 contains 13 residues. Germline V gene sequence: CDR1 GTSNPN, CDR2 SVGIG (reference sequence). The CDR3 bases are TGTGCTTATGGGGCAGGGGGCAATTCACCCCTCCACTTT. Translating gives CAYGAGGNSPLHF.

The CDR3 DNA follows: TGTGCCAGCAGCCCGCGGGACAGCACCATCTCTGGGGCCAACGTCCTGACTTTC. It translates to CASSPRDSTISGANVLTF. The V call is TRBV7-3, the J call TRBJ2-6, with TRBD1 as a possible D gene (7 bases). V was cut by 5 bases and J by 0 bases, with 17 bases left in between. The CDR3 is made up of 18 amino acids. Germline CDR1 is SGHTA and CDR2 is FQGTGA.

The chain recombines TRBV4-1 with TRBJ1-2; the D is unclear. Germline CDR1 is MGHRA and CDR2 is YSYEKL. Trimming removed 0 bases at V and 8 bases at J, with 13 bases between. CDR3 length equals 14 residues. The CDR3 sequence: CASSQERARQGYTF. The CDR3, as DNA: TGCGCCAGCAGCCAAGAGCGGGCCCGCCAGGGCTACACCTTC.

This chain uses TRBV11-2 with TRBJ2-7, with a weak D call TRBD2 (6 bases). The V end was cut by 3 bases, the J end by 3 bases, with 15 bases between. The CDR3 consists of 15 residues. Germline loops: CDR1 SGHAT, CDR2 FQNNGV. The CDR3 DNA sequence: TGTGCCAGCAGCTTCACCGGGACTGAGTACTACGAGCAGTACTTC. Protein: CASSFTGTEYYEQYF.

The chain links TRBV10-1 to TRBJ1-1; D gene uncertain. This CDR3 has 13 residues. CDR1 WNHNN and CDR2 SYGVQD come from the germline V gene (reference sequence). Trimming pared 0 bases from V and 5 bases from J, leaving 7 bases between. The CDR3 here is CASSESAWTEAFF. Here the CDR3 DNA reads TGCGCCAGCAGTGAGTCCGCTTGGACTGAAGCTTTCTTT.

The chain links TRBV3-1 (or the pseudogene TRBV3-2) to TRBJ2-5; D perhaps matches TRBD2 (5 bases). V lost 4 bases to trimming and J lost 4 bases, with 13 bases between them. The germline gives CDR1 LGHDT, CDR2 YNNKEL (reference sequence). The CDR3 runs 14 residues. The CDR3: CASSRNSGRETQYF. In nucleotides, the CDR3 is TGTGCCAGCAGCCGAAATTCGGGAAGAGAGACCCAGTACTTC.

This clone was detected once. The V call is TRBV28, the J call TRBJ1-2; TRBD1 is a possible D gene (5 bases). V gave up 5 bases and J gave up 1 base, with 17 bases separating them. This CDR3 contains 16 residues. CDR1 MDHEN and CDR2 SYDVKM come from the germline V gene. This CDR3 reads CASSPPRQTINYGYTF. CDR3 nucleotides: TGTGCCAGCAGTCCCCCACGACAGACGATTAACTATGGCTACACCTTC.

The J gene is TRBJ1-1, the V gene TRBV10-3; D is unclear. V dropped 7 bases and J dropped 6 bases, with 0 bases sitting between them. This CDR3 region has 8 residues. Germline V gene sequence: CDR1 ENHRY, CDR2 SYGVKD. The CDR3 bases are TGTGCCATCACTGAAGCTTTCTTT. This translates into CAITEAFF.

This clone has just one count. The CDR3 loop is CASSRPSSNQPQHF. The DNA for the CDR3 is TGTGCCAGCAGCCGGCCATCTAGCAATCAGCCCCAGCATTTT. V usage is TRBV6-2 or TRBV6-3 and J usage is TRBJ1-5; D is unclear. CDR1 is MNHEY and CDR2 is SVGEGT in the germline V gene. Trimming stripped 6 bases from V and 0 bases from J, with 9 bases between. This CDR3 spans 14 amino acids.

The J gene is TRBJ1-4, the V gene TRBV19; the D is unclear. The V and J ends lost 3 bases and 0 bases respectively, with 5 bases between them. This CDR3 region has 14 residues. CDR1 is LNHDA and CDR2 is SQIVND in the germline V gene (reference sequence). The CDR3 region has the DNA TGTGCCAGTAGTATCTTCACAACTAATGAAAAACTGTTTTTT. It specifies CASSIFTTNEKLFF.

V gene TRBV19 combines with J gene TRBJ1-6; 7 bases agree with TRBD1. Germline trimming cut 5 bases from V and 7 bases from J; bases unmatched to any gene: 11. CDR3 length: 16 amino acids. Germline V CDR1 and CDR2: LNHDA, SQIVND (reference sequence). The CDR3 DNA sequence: TGTGCCAGTAGTCTTAACCCGGGACAGAAAAATTCACCCCTCCACTTT. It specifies CASSLNPGQKNSPLHF.

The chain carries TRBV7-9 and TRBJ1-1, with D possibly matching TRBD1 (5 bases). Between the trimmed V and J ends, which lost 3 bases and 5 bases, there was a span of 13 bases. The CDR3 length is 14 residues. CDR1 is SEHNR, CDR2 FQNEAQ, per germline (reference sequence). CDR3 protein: CASSFGGGVTEAFF. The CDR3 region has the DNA TGTGCCAGCAGCTTTGGGGGTGGTGTGACTGAAGCTTTCTTT.

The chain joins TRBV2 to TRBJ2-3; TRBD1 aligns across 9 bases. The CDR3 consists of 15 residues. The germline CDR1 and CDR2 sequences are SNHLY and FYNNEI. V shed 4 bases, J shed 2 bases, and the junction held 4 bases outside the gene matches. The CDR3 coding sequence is TGTGCCAGCAGTGGAGGGACAGGGTACACAGATACGCAGTATTTT. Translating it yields CASSGGTGYTDTQYF.

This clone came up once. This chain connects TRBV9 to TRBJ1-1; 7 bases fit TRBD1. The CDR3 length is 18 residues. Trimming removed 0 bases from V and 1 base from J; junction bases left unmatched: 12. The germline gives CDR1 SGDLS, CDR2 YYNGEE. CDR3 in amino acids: CASSVARQGRWRNTEAFF. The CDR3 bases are TGTGCCAGCAGCGTAGCCCGACAGGGCCGGTGGAGGAACACTGAAGCTTTCTTT. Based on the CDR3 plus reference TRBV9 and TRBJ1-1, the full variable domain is DSGVTQTPKHLITATGQRVTLRCSPRSGDLSVYWYQQSLDQGLQFLIQYYNGEERAKGNILERFSAQQFPDLHSELNLSSLELGDSALYFCASSVARQGRWRNTEAFFGQGTRLTVV.

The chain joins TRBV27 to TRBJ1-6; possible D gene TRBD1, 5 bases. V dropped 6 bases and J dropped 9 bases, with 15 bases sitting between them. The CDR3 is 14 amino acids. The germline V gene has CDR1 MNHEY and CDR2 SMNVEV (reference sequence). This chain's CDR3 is CASRAGTDSSPLHF. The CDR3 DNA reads TGTGCCAGCAGAGCCGGGACGGATAGTTCACCCCTCCACTTT.

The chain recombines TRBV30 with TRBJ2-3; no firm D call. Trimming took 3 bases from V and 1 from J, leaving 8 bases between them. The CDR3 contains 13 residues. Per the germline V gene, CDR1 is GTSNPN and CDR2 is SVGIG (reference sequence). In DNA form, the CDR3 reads TGTGCCTGGAGGGTGGCGGGCACAGATACGCAGTATTTT. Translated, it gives CAWRVAGTDTQYF.

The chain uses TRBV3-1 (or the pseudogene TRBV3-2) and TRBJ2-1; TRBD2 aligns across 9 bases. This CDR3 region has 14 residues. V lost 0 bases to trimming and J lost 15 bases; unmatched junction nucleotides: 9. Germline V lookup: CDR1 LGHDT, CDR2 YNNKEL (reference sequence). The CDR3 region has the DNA TGTGCCAGCAGCCAAGAAGGATTAGCGGGAGACGCGTTCTTC. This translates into CASSQEGLAGDAFF.